These T cell receptor beta chains were read from a single sample in a study of T-cell reconstitution after alpha-beta-depleted transplantation in children. TCRdb reprocessed the PCR reads via MiXCR and lists one record per CDR3 protein. Here the sample spans about 980,000 distinct CDR3 sequences, around 30% being singletons. Here the sequenced sample was PBMCs, mostly from graft donor cells, taken 360 days after TCRalphabeta/CD19-depleted stem cell transplant. These receptors were obtained from a boy less than two years old who had a stem cell transplant for SCID, so the T cells may come from the graft donor. Both conserved end residues are part of each CDR3. Fields, in order: clone size, V gene, J gene, D gene, CDR3 DNA, CDR3 protein. A D gene is named only where the DNA matches it firmly. Not every row has a clone size; where given, it reads once, few, many or a size class.

-,TRBV5-6,TRBJ2-1,-,TGTGCCAGCAGCTTAGGCGATCCCCGGACAGACGATCCCTTC,CASSLGDPRTDDPF
-,TRBV19,TRBJ1-5,TRBD1,TGTGCCAGTAGTACACAGGGAAGGGGGCTATATAGCAATCAGCCCCAGCATTTT,CASSTQGRGLYSNQPQHF
-,TRBV25-1,TRBJ2-7,-,TGTGCCAGCAGTGAATCACGCTACGAGCAGTACTTC,CASSESRYEQYF
-,TRBV5-4,TRBJ2-7,TRBD2,TGTGCCAGCAGCCTCCGGGGGGGTAACGAGCAGTACTTC,CASSLRGGNEQYF
-,TRBV5-1,TRBJ2-1,TRBD2,TGCGCCAGCAGCTCCGGACTAGCACGCAATGAGCAGTTCTTC,CASSSGLARNEQFF
-,TRBV7-3,TRBJ1-2,-,TGTGCCAGCAGCTTACTTGGGGGGCGGGACTATGGCTACACCTTC,CASSLLGGRDYGYTF
-,TRBV27,TRBJ1-2,TRBD1,TGTGCCATAAAACAGGGGGTGAACTATGGCTACACCTTC,CAIKQGVNYGYTF
-,TRBV20-1,TRBJ2-1,TRBD2,TGCAGTGCTTATACCCCGCGGGGGTCCCGGAGCTCCTACAATGAGCAGTTCTTC,CSAYTPRGSRSSYNEQFF
few,TRBV12-3/TRBV12-4,TRBJ1-2,-,TGTGCCAGCAGGCAACAGGAATCTAACTATGGCTACACCTTC,CASRQQESNYGYTF
-,TRBV4-1,TRBJ1-5,-,TGCGCCAGCAGCCAGGCCCCCTATCAGCCCCAGCATTTT,CASSQAPYQPQHF
-,TRBV28,TRBJ1-1,-,TGTGCCAGCAGTAGGGGCTTGGAGGTGAACACTGAAGCTTTCTTT,CASSRGLEVNTEAFF
-,TRBV5-1,TRBJ1-1,-,TGCGCCAGCAGCCCCGGGACCCTCTCTGGTGAAGCTTTCTTT,CASSPGTLSGEAFF
-,TRBV2,TRBJ2-1,-,TGTGCCAGCGTCGTAGACAGGGAGGCCCCAATCACGCCTCCCTACAATGAGCAGTTCTTC,CASVVDREAPITPPYNEQFF
-,TRBV12-3/TRBV12-4,TRBJ2-4,-,TGTGCCAGCACCCCGGAGCATGAGGGCATTCAGTACTTC,CASTPEHEGIQYF
-,TRBV7-3,TRBJ2-5,-,TGTGCCAGCAGCACTCCCGGCAGGGCTCAAGAGACCCAGTACTTC,CASSTPGRAQETQYF
-,TRBV5-1,TRBJ2-3,-,TGCGCCAGCTATACAGGGCGCGATACGCAGTATTTT,CASYTGRDTQYF
few,TRBV9,TRBJ1-5,TRBD1,TGTGCCAGCAGCGTAGCTCACAGGACAGGGTCCCCCAATCAGCCCCAGCATTTT,CASSVAHRTGSPNQPQHF
-,TRBV5-1,TRBJ1-1,-,TGCGCCAGCAGCTTTAGCATCGGAGGCCACACTGAAGCTTTCTTT,CASSFSIGGHTEAFF
few,TRBV28,TRBJ1-1,-,TGTGCCAGCAGTTTATTAGGCAGCGGAAACACTGAAGCTTTCTTT,CASSLLGSGNTEAFF
few,TRBV20-1,TRBJ1-2,-,TGCAGTGCTAGACCCTACTCCCGAGCTAACTATGGCTACACCTTC,CSARPYSRANYGYTF
-,TRBV29-1,TRBJ2-1,-,TGCAGCGTTGAACTTATTACGACTATGGAGTACAATGAGCAGTTCTTC,CSVELITTMEYNEQFF
-,TRBV6-2/TRBV6-3,TRBJ2-1,-,TGTGCCAGCAGTCCAATCCCGGGCAAGGGGGACAATGAGCAGTTCTTC,CASSPIPGKGDNEQFF
-,TRBV27,TRBJ2-1,-,TGTGCCAGCAGTTCCTTTGGGGGGCCCGACAATGAGCAGTTCTTC,CASSSFGGPDNEQFF
-,TRBV25-1,TRBJ1-1,-,TGTGCCAGCAGGGAGCGGGGTGCGGGCTGGGGCACTGAAGCTTTCTTT,CASRERGAGWGTEAFF
many,TRBV7-2,TRBJ2-3,-,TGCGCCAGCAGCCCCAGGGGAGGAAGCACAGATACGCAGTATTTT,CASSPRGGSTDTQYF
-,TRBV7-2,TRBJ2-1,-,TGTGCCAGCAGCGTACCGACAGCTCGGGGGCCAAGCTCCTACAATGAGCAGTTCTTC,CASSVPTARGPSSYNEQFF
-,TRBV15,TRBJ1-2,-,TGTGCCACCAGCAGAGATCGCCAGGGTCGGAGCTACACCTTC,CATSRDRQGRSYTF
-,TRBV15,TRBJ2-7,-,TGTGCCACCAGCAGCGCCTACGAGCAGTACTTC,CATSSAYEQYF
few,TRBV4-1,TRBJ1-3,TRBD1,TGCGCCAGCAGCCAAGATAGAGACAGGGTGTTGGGAAACACCATATATTTT,CASSQDRDRVLGNTIYF
-,TRBV6-1,TRBJ2-7,TRBD1,TGTGCCAGCAGTACCCCCGGGACAGGGCTTTTGTCCTACGAGCAGTACTTC,CASSTPGTGLLSYEQYF
many,TRBV5-1,TRBJ2-1,TRBD2,TGCGCCAGCAGCTTGTTCCTAGCGGGGGGCCTTTACAATGAGCAGTTCTTC,CASSLFLAGGLYNEQFF
few,TRBV4-3,TRBJ2-7,-,TGCGCCAGCAGCCCACCCGTTCCAGTTTCCTACGAGCAGTACTTC,CASSPPVPVSYEQYF
many,TRBV5-1,TRBJ2-2,-,TGCGCCAGCAGCTTGGGGGGACAAGCGAACACCGGGGAGCTGTTTTTT,CASSLGGQANTGELFF
few,TRBV28,TRBJ2-5,TRBD1,TGTGCCAGCAGTTTACCCGGACAGGGGCAAGAGACCCAGTACTTC,CASSLPGQGQETQYF
-,TRBV11-2,TRBJ2-5,TRBD1,TGTGCCAGCAGCAACCGGGACAGAACCTACCAAGAGACCCAGTACTTC,CASSNRDRTYQETQYF
-,TRBV12-3/TRBV12-4,TRBJ1-1,-,TGTGCCAGCAGCCCATCGGCCGGATCTGAAGCTTTCTTT,CASSPSAGSEAFF
few,TRBV5-1,TRBJ1-3,-,TGCGCCAGCAGCTTCATCGGGGTAACTGGAAACACCATATATTTT,CASSFIGVTGNTIYF
few,TRBV12-3/TRBV12-4,TRBJ1-1,-,TGTGCCAGCACCCTACCACAGAACACTGAAGCTTTCTTT,CASTLPQNTEAFF
few,TRBV12-3/TRBV12-4,TRBJ2-5,-,TGTGCCAGCAGGGTCCTAGCGCTAGGTCAAGAGACCCAGTACTTC,CASRVLALGQETQYF
-,TRBV5-1,TRBJ2-5,-,TGCGCCAGCAGCTTGTCCGGCAGGATGGGAAAAGAGACCCAGTACTTC,CASSLSGRMGKETQYF
-,TRBV5-6,TRBJ2-1,-,TGTGCCAGCAGCTTTTGGGCTTCGTTAGGAGAGCAGTTCTTC,CASSFWASLGEQFF
-,TRBV15,TRBJ2-1,-,TGTGCCACCAGCAGAGTAGGGAAAGCCTACAATGAGCAGTTCTTC,CATSRVGKAYNEQFF
few,TRBV11-1,TRBJ2-3,-,TGTGCCAGCAGCCAAACTAGAGTAGATACGCAGTATTTT,CASSQTRVDTQYF
few,TRBV21-1,TRBJ1-4,-,TGTGCCAGCAGCAAGTCAGGCGGAACCAGTCTGTTTTTT,CASSKSGGTSLFF
few,TRBV12-3/TRBV12-4,TRBJ2-3,TRBD1,TGTGCCAGCAGTCCGGCCCTCGGACAGGGCCAAACAGATACGCAGTATTTT,CASSPALGQGQTDTQYF
-,TRBV10-3,TRBJ2-3,TRBD1,TGTGCCATCAGTGCCGGACAGGGGAAAGGCACAGATACGCAGTATTTT,CAISAGQGKGTDTQYF
few,TRBV5-1,TRBJ2-1,TRBD2,TGCGCCAGCAGCTTCGGACTAGCGGGGCCGTACAATGAGCAGTTCTTC,CASSFGLAGPYNEQFF